Listed below are T cell receptor beta chains from one sample, sequenced in a study of identical twins. TCRdb fed the 5' RACE reads into MiXCR, producing one record per CDR3 protein. The sample consists of about 890,000 distinct CDR3 sequences, about 12% of them appearing once. Separately, the same data were catalogued under a study of yellow fever vaccine responses in identical twins.

Sequences were obtained from PBMCs. The receptor source for this set is a woman under 30 in good health. Both conserved end residues are part of each CDR3. D genes are given only for firm matches. Some rows have no size entry. The others give once, few or many, or a class for an expanded clone.

TRBJ2-3	TRBV5-1	-	17	TRBD2	CASSLHVAGGPSDTQYF	TGCGCCAGCAGCTTGCACGTAGCGGGAGGGCCTTCAGATACGCAGTATTTT
TRBJ2-2	TRBV28	-	13	-	CASSLLYAGELFF	TGTGCCAGCAGTTTATTGTATGCCGGGGAGCTGTTTTTT
TRBJ2-2	TRBV7-7	-	19	TRBD1	CASSPGRSGQGVNTGELFF	TGTGCCAGCAGCCCCGGCAGGTCCGGACAGGGGGTGAACACCGGGGAGCTGTTTTTT
TRBJ1-3	TRBV14	-	14	-	CASSQEMGGNTIYF	TGTGCCAGCAGCCAAGAAATGGGTGGAAACACCATATATTTT
TRBJ1-2	TRBV29-1	few	14	TRBD1	CSVDEPGQNYGYTF	TGCAGCGTTGACGAACCGGGACAGAACTATGGCTACACCTTC
TRBJ2-3	TRBV6-1	few	14	TRBD1	CASSRTGDTDTQYF	TGTGCCAGCAGTAGGACAGGGGACACAGATACGCAGTATTTT
TRBJ1-5	TRBV4-1	-	15	-	CASSLKGAINQPQHF	TGCGCCAGCAGCCTCAAAGGGGCGATTAATCAGCCCCAGCATTTT
TRBJ1-5	TRBV6-5	-	14	-	CASSYSTAREPQHF	TGTGCCAGCAGTTACTCGACGGCGAGGGAGCCCCAGCATTTT
TRBJ2-5	TRBV2	many	12	-	CASGRYQETQYF	TGTGCCAGCGGGAGGTATCAAGAGACCCAGTACTTC
TRBJ2-1	TRBV20-1	-	15	-	CSARDLGAYHNEQFF	TGCAGTGCTAGAGATCTCGGGGCCTACCACAATGAGCAGTTCTTC
TRBJ2-4	TRBV24-1	-	15	-	CATSGGGTEKNIQYF	TGTGCCACCAGTGGCGGAGGGACAGAAAAAAACATTCAGTACTTC
TRBJ1-6	TRBV28	-	13	-	CASSKGTKLPLHF	TGTGCCAGCAGCAAAGGGACAAAATTACCCCTCCACTTT
TRBJ2-7	TRBV9	few	14	TRBD1	CASSIRDSSYEQYF	TGTGCCAGCAGCATACGGGACAGTTCCTACGAGCAGTACTTC
TRBJ1-2	TRBV7-9	few	16	TRBD1	CASSHIRTGDSYGYTF	TGTGCCAGCAGCCACATTCGGACAGGGGACTCCTATGGCTACACCTTC
TRBJ2-1	TRBV10-3	few	14	-	CAISVSRDLNEQFF	TGTGCCATCAGTGTTAGCCGTGACCTGAATGAGCAGTTCTTC
TRBJ1-6	TRBV5-1	-	15	-	CASSLSGGDNSPLHF	TGCGCCAGCAGCTTGTCCGGCGGGGATAATTCACCCCTCCACTTT
TRBJ2-6	TRBV6-1	few	13	-	CASIAPGANVLTF	TGTGCCAGCATCGCCCCTGGGGCCAACGTCCTGACTTTC
TRBJ2-1	TRBV4-2	-	17	TRBD2	CASSQFISGGPYNEQFF	TGTGCCAGCAGCCAATTTATATCGGGAGGGCCCTACAATGAGCAGTTCTTC
TRBJ2-3	TRBV19	-	15	-	CASSGGGVGTDTQYF	TGTGCCAGTAGTGGGGGCGGGGTCGGCACAGATACGCAGTATTTT
TRBJ1-1	TRBV4-1	few	15	-	CASSQGGTPGPEAFF	TGCGCCAGCAGCCAGGGGGGGACCCCGGGCCCTGAAGCTTTCTTT
TRBJ2-7	TRBV6-1	-	13	TRBD1	CASHRSGGSEQYF	TGTGCCAGCCACCGATCAGGGGGCTCCGAGCAGTACTTC
TRBJ2-3	TRBV5-1	-	16	TRBD2	CASSTGTSGSPDTQYF	TGCGCCAGCAGCACCGGGACTAGCGGGAGCCCAGATACGCAGTATTTT
TRBJ2-1	TRBV10-3	many	16	TRBD2	CAISEAGSGRSDEQFF	TGTGCCATCAGTGAGGCCGGTAGCGGGAGATCGGATGAGCAGTTCTTC
TRBJ2-7	TRBV19	-	14	-	CATTPGAGPYEQYF	TGTGCCACCACCCCGGGGGCAGGACCCTACGAGCAGTACTTC
TRBJ2-3	TRBV2	-	14	-	CASSELASWDTQYF	TGTGCCAGCAGTGAATTGGCTAGCTGGGATACGCAGTATTTT
TRBJ1-5	TRBV20-1	-	13	-	CSAREEGLGSQHF	TGCAGTGCTAGAGAAGAGGGCCTAGGGTCCCAGCATTTT
TRBJ2-1	TRBV4-1	many	14	-	CASSHRKAGLEQFF	TGCGCCAGCAGCCACCGGAAGGCGGGACTGGAGCAGTTCTTC
TRBJ2-1	TRBV11-2	few	17	-	CASSLEAGLAEYNEQFF	TGTGCCAGCAGCTTAGAAGCAGGGCTAGCAGAATACAATGAGCAGTTCTTC
TRBJ2-1	TRBV5-1	few	14	-	CASSRIGSYNEQFF	TGCGCCAGCAGCAGAATTGGGTCCTACAATGAGCAGTTCTTC
TRBJ1-3	TRBV21-1	few	16	-	CASSKGRGVTGNTIYF	TGTGCCAGCAGCAAAGGACGGGGGGTAACTGGAAACACCATATATTTT
TRBJ2-3	TRBV5-5	few	16	TRBD2	CASSLEYSGKGDTQYF	TGTGCCAGCAGCTTGGAATATAGCGGGAAGGGAGATACGCAGTATTTT
TRBJ2-2	TRBV7-9	few	14	-	CASSLAQGPGELFF	TGTGCCAGCAGCTTAGCCCAGGGACCCGGGGAGCTGTTTTTT
TRBJ2-3	TRBV7-9	many	15	-	CASSSDSPSTDTQYF	TGTGCCAGCAGCTCGGACAGCCCTAGCACAGATACGCAGTATTTT
TRBJ2-7	TRBV7-8	many	14	TRBD1	CASRPRDRAYEQYF	TGTGCCAGCCGACCCCGGGACAGGGCCTACGAGCAGTACTTC
TRBJ2-7	TRBV4-2	-	16	TRBD2	CASSQLQAGTSYEQYF	TGTGCCAGCAGCCAACTTCAAGCGGGAACATCCTACGAGCAGTACTTC
TRBJ2-5	TRBV20-1	few	14	TRBD1	CSALGDRGRETQYF	TGCAGTGCTTTGGGTGACAGGGGGCGAGAGACCCAGTACTTC
TRBJ2-1	TRBV4-2	-	13	-	CASSQDGDNEQFF	TGTGCCAGCAGCCAAGATGGGGACAATGAGCAGTTCTTC
TRBJ2-7	TRBV4-1	-	12	TRBD1	CASSQEGGGQYF	TGCGCCAGCAGCCAAGAAGGGGGCGGGCAGTACTTC
TRBJ2-3	TRBV11-1	-	15	-	CASSLGRTHTDTQYF	TGTGCCAGCAGCTTAGGCCGGACCCACACAGATACGCAGTATTTT
TRBJ2-3	TRBV20-1	few	15	TRBD2	CSARDLGTTRETQYF	TGCAGTGCTAGAGATCTCGGGACCACGCGGGAGACGCAGTATTTT
TRBJ1-5	TRBV29-1	-	17	TRBD1	CSVVEQGDEYSNQPQHF	TGCAGCGTTGTTGAACAGGGGGATGAATATAGCAATCAGCCCCAGCATTTT
TRBJ2-2	TRBV3-1	-	18	-	CASSQNPAAGTNTGELFF	TGTGCCAGCAGCCAAAACCCCGCGGCGGGTACGAACACCGGGGAGCTGTTTTTT
TRBJ1-5	TRBV23-1	many	14	-	CASSQTVLNQPQHF	TGCGCCAGCAGTCAGACAGTCCTCAATCAGCCCCAGCATTTT
TRBJ2-3	TRBV20-1	-	17	TRBD2	CSATPAQRGPSTDTQYF	TGCAGTGCAACCCCCGCCCAGCGGGGCCCTAGCACAGATACGCAGTATTTT
TRBJ2-7	TRBV7-3	few	14	-	CASSLTGFEYEQYF	TGTGCCAGCAGCTTAACGGGGTTCGAATACGAGCAGTACTTC
TRBJ2-7	TRBV3-1	-	14	TRBD2	CASSAGLAGDEQYF	TGTGCCAGCTCTGCCGGACTAGCGGGAGACGAGCAGTACTTC
TRBJ2-1	TRBV7-9	many	15	-	CASSLATGSYNEQFF	TGTGCCAGCAGCTTAGCAACAGGATCCTACAATGAGCAGTTCTTC